This T cell receptor (beta chain) is drawn from a study of T cell responses to AZD1222 COVID-19 vaccine. Across the whole study: Pooled together were second doses at about 4 or about 12 weeks.

Details on this clone: The target antigen is unknown.

Produced via immunoSEQ multiplex PCR; TCRdb's table is partial and in-frame only. The sample has 150,000 to 200,000 clones; almost 95% are singletons. The CDR3 extends over 14 amino acids. V was cut by 5 bases and J by 4 bases, with 14 bases left in between. Germline V lookup: CDR1 SGHTA, CDR2 FQGTGA. General study findings and limits: Seropositive at baseline were only a handful of AZD1222 recipients. There were mostly white British donors and more females than males, and clonal diversity was possibly underestimated.

The source material was peripheral blood, sampled on day 0 of AZD1222 vaccination. This TCR was sampled from an adult in good health. The chain carries TRBV7-3 and TRBJ1-1; D is perhaps TRBD1 (5 bases). CDR3 nucleotide sequence: TGTGCCAGCAGCGCCCGGGGGGTCGTCACTGAAGCTTTCTTT. The encoded protein is CASSARGVVTEAFF.